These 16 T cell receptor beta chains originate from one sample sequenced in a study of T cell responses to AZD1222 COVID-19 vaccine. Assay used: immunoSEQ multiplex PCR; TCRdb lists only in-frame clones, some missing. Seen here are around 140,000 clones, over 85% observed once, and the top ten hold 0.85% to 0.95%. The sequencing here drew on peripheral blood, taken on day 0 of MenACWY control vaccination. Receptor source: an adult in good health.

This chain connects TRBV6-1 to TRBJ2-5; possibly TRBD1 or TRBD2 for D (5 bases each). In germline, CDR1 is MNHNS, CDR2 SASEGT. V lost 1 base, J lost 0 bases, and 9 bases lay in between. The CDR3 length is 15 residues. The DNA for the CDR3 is TGTGCCAGCAGTGAAGAGTGGGGGTACCAAGAGACCCAGTACTTC. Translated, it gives CASSEEWGYQETQYF.

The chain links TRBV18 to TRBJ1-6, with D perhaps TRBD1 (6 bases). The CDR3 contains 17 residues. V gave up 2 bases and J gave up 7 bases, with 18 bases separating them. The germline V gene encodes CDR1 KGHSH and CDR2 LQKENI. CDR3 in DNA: TGTGCCAGCTCACCAGAACCTCCGGGGGCGGGAAATTCACCCCTCCACTTT. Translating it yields CASSPEPPGAGNSPLHF.

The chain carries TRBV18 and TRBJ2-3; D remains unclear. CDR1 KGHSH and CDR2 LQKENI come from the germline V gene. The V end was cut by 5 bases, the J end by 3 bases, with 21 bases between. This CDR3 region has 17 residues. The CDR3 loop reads CASSSGPVSGPTDTQYF. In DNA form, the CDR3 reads TGTGCCAGCTCAAGTGGTCCTGTTTCTGGACCGACAGATACGCAGTATTTT.

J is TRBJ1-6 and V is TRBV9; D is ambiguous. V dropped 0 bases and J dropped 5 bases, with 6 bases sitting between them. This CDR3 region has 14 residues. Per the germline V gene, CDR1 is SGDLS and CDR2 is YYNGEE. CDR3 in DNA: TGTGCCAGCAGCGTAGTACCAGATAATTCACCCCTCCACTTT. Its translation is CASSVVPDNSPLHF.

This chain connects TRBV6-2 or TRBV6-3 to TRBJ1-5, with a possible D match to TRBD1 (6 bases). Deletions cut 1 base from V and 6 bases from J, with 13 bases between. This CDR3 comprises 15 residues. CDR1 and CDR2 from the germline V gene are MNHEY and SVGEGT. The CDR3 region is CASSYLWGASQPQHF. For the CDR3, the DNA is TGTGCCAGCAGTTACTTGTGGGGGGCTTCTCAGCCCCAGCATTTT.

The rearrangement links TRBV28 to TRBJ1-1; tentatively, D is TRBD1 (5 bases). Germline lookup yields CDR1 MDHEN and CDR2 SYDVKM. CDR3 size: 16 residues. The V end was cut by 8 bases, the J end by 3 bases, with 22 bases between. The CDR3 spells CASRGGPPNGDTEAFF. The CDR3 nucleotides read TGTGCCAGCCGGGGCGGACCCCCTAATGGAGACACTGAAGCTTTCTTT.

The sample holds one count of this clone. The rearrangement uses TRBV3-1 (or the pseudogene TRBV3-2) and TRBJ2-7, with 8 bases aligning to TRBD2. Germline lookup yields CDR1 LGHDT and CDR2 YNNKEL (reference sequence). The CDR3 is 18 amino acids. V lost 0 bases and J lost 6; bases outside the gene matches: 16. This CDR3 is CASSQESASGRRFSEQYF. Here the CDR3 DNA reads TGTGCCAGCAGCCAAGAGTCGGCTAGCGGGCGTCGATTCAGCGAGCAGTACTTC.

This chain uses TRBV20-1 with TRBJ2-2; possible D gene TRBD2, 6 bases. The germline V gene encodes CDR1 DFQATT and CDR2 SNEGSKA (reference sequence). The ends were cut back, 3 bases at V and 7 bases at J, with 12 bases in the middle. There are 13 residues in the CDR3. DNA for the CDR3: TGCAGTGCTAGTCGGCAGGGAGGCGGGGAGCTGTTTTTT. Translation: CSASRQGGGELFF.

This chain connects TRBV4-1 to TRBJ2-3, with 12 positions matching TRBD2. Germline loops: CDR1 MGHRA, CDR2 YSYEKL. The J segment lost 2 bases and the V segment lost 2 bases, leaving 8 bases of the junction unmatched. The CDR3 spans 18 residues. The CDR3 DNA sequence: TGCGCCAGCAGCCAATTCCGTGGACTAGCGGGGTACACAGATACGCAGTATTTT. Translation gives CASSQFRGLAGYTDTQYF.

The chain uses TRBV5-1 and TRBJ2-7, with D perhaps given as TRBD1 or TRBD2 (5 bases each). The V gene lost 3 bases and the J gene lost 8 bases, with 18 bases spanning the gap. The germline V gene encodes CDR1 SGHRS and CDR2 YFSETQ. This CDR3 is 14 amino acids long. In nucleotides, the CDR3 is TGCGCCAGCAGCTCCACCGGGACCGCGCAGCAGCAGTACTTC. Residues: CASSSTGTAQQQYF.

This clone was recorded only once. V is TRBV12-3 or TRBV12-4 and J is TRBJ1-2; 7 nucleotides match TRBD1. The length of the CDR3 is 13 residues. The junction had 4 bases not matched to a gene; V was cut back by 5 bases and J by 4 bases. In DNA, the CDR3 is TGTGCCAGCAGTCCCGGGACAGCCTATGGCTACACCTTC. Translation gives CASSPGTAYGYTF.

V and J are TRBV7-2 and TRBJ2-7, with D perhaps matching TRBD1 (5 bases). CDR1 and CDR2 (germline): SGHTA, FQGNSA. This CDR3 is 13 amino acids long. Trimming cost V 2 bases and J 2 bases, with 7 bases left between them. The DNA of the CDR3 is TGTGCCAGCAGCTTAATACAGGCCTACGAGCAGTACTTC. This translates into CASSLIQAYEQYF. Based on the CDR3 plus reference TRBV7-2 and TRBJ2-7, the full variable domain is GAGVSQSPSNKVTEKGKDVELRCDPISGHTALYWYRQSLGQGLEFLIYFQGNSAPDKSGLPSDRFSAERTGGSVSTLTIQRTQQEDSAVYLCASSLIQAYEQYFGPGTRLTVT.

In nucleotides, the CDR3 is TGCGCCAGCAGCCCGCCGGGACAGGGGTCAGGATATGAAGCTTTCTTT. This encodes CASSPPGQGSGYEAFF. This chain connects TRBV4-1 to TRBJ1-1; 10 bases agree with TRBD1. The CDR3 covers 16 residues. The V and J ends lost 4 bases and 7 bases, in that order; junction bases with no gene match: 12. Germline CDR1 is MGHRA and CDR2 is YSYEKL.

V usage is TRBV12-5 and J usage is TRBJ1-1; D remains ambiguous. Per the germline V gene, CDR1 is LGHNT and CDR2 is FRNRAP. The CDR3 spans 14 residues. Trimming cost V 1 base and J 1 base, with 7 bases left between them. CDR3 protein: CASGLGRKNTEAFF. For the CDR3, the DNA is TGTGCTAGTGGTTTGGGCAGGAAGAACACTGAAGCTTTCTTT.

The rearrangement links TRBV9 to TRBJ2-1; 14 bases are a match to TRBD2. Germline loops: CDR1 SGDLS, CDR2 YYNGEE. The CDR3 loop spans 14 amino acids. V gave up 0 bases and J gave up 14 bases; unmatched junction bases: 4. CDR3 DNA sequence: TGTGCCAGCAGCGTAGTGACTAGCGGGGGGGCTAAGTTCTTC. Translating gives CASSVVTSGGAKFF.

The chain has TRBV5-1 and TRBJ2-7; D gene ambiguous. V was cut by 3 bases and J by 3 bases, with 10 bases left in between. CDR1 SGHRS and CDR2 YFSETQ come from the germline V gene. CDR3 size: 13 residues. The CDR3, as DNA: TGCGCCAGCAGCTCCCAAGCCCACTACGAGCAGTACTTC. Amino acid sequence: CASSSQAHYEQYF.